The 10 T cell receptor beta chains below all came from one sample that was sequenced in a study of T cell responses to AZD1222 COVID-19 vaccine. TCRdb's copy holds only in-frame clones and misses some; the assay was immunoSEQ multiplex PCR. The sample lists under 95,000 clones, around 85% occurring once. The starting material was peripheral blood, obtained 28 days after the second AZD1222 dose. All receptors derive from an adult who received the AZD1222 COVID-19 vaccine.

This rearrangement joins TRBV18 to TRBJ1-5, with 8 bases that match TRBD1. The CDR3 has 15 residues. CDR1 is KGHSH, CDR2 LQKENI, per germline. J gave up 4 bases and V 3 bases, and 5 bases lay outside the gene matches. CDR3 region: CASSPGQGRNQPQHF. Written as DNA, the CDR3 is TGTGCCAGCTCACCCGGACAGGGACGGAATCAGCCCCAGCATTTT.

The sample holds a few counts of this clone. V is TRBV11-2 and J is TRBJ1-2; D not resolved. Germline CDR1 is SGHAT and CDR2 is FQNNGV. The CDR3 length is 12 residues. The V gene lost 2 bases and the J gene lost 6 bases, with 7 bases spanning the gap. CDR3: CASSLWGDGYTF. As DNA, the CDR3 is TGTGCCAGCAGCTTATGGGGAGATGGCTACACCTTC.

The CDR3: CASSPRTGFGNQPQHF. CDR3 DNA sequence: TGTGCCAGCAGCCCTAGGACAGGGTTTGGCAATCAGCCCCAGCATTTT. This rearrangement joins TRBV3-1 (or the pseudogene TRBV3-2) to TRBJ1-5, with 8 bases lining up with TRBD1. The junction had 7 bases not matched to a gene; V was cut back by 4 bases and J by 2 bases. The CDR3 has 16 residues. Germline V gives CDR1 LGHDT, CDR2 YNNKEL (reference sequence).

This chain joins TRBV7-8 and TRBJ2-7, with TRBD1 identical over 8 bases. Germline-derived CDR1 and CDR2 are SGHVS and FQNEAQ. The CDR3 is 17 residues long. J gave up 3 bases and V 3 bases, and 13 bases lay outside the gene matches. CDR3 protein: CASSFMGQGAGVYEQYF. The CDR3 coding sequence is TGTGCCAGCAGCTTCATGGGCCAGGGGGCGGGTGTCTACGAGCAGTACTTC.

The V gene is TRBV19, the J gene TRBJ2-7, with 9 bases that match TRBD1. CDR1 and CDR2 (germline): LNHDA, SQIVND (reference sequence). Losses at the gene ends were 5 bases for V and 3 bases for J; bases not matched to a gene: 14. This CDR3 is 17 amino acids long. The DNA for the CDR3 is TGTGCCAGTAGTCCAGCAGGCCGGGGACAGGGTAGCTACGAGCAGTACTTC. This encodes CASSPAGRGQGSYEQYF.

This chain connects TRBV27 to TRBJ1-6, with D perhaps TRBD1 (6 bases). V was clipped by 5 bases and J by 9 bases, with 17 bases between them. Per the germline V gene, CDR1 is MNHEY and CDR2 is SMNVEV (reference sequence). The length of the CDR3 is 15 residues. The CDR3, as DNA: TGTGCCAGCAGTCCAAGGGGGGGGGAGAGTTCACCCCTCCACTTT. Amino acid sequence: CASSPRGGESSPLHF.

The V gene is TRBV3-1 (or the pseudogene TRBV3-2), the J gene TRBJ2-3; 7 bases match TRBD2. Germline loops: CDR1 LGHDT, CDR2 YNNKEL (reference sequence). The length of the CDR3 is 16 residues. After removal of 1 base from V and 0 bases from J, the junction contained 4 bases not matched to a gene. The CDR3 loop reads CASSQAGAGSTDTQYF. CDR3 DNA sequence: TGTGCCAGCAGCCAAGCCGGAGCGGGGAGCACAGATACGCAGTATTTT.

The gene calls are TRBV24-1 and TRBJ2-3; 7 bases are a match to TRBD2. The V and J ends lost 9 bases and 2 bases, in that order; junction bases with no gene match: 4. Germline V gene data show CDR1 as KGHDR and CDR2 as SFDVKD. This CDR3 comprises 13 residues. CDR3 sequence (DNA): TGTGCCACCGGCCGGGAGGTCACAGATACGCAGTATTTT. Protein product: CATGREVTDTQYF.

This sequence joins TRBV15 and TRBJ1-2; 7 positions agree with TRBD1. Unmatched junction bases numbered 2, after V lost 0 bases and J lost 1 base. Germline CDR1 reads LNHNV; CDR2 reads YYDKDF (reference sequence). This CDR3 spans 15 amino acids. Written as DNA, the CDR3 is TGTGCCACCAGCAGAGAACAGGGGAGTAACTATGGCTACACCTTC. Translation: CATSREQGSNYGYTF.

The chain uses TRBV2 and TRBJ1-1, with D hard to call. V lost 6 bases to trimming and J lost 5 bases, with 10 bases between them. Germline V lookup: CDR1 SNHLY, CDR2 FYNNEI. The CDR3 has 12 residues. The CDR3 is CASRAPGTEAFF. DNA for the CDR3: TGTGCCAGCAGGGCCCCTGGGACTGAAGCTTTCTTT. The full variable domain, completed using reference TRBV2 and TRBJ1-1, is EPEVTQTPSHQVTQMGQEVILRCVPISNHLYFYWYRQILGQKVEFLVSFYNNEISEKSEIFDDQFSVERPDGSNFTLKIRSTKLEDSAMYFCASRAPGTEAFFGQGTRLTVV.